The 12 T cell receptor beta chains presented below share a single source sample, sequenced in a study of blood T cells in healthy people across ages. Sample-barcoded 5' priming and a J-beta primer mix drove a second PCR of roughly 7 to 11 cycles. TCRdb reanalysed the 5' RACE reads using MiXCR and keeps one entry per CDR3 protein. The table lists 800,000 to 950,000 distinct CDR3 sequences, about 48% of them singletons. The sequenced sample was blood. The receptors derive from a man aged 25-45 years in good health.

The chain employs TRBV4-1 and TRBJ2-5, with D hard to call. V lost 4 bases to trimming and J lost 2 bases, with 17 bases between them. Germline CDR1 MGHRA, CDR2 YSYEKL. CDR3 length: 16 amino acids. CDR3 residues: CASSRYTGPRQETQYF. CDR3 sequence (DNA): TGCGCCAGCAGCCGGTACACCGGGCCCAGGCAAGAGACCCAGTACTTC.

The chain recombines TRBV24-1 with TRBJ2-1; D tentatively fits TRBD1 or TRBD2 (5 bases each). This CDR3 contains 14 residues. The germline V and J ends were trimmed by 6 bases and 2 bases, with 10 bases remaining between them. Germline CDR1 is KGHDR and CDR2 is SFDVKD. The CDR3 bases are TGTGCCACCAGTAGAACGGGGCCCTACAATGAGCAGTTCTTC. Amino acid sequence: CATSRTGPYNEQFF.

The chain couples TRBV4-3 to TRBJ2-3; 7 nucleotides agree with TRBD2. CDR3 length: 17 amino acids. Germline loops: CDR1 LGHNA, CDR2 YSLEER. V lost 1 base and J lost 6; bases outside the gene matches: 13. CDR3 DNA: TGCGCCAGCAGCCAAGCTTTTGGGGGGGAAGGCCGTGATACGCAGTATTTT. It is translated as CASSQAFGGEGRDTQYF.

This clonotype was counted a few times. The chain couples TRBV18 to TRBJ2-3; D unclear. The CDR3 has 13 residues. Germline V lookup: CDR1 KGHSH, CDR2 LQKENI. Trimming removed 2 bases from V and 4 bases from J, with 7 bases in between. CDR3 protein: CASSPSPADTQYF. DNA of the CDR3: TGTGCCAGCTCACCATCGCCGGCAGATACGCAGTATTTT.

This rearrangement joins TRBV7-2 to TRBJ2-3; TRBD2 aligns across 7 bases. V lost 6 bases and J lost 0; bases outside the gene matches: 6. The CDR3 has 15 residues. Germline V gene sequence: CDR1 SGHTA, CDR2 FQGNSA. The CDR3 nucleotides read TGTGCCAGCAGTCTGACTAGCCCCAGCACAGATACGCAGTATTTT. This gives the protein CASSLTSPSTDTQYF.

This clonotype was picked up one time. The chain joins TRBV4-1 to TRBJ2-4; D possibly corresponds to TRBD1 (7 bases). Germline V gene data show CDR1 as MGHRA and CDR2 as YSYEKL. The V end lost 3 bases, the J end lost 13 bases, and 25 bases lay between the germline ends. The CDR3 spans 16 residues. This CDR3 is CASSHPRGQQTGEQYF. The CDR3 DNA follows: TGCGCCAGCAGCCACCCTAGGGGACAGCAAACGGGGGAGCAGTACTTC.

V gene TRBV20-1 combines with J gene TRBJ2-5; D might be TRBD1 or TRBD2, each matching 5 bases. Germline-derived CDR1 and CDR2 are DFQATT and SNEGSKA (reference sequence). The V and J ends lost 5 bases and 1 base respectively, with 23 bases between them. The CDR3 is 17 residues long. CDR3 sequence reads: CSAVNRRDGGVQETQYF. The CDR3 nucleotides are TGCAGTGCTGTTAACCGCCGGGACGGAGGTGTCCAAGAGACCCAGTACTTC.

Only a few counts were recorded for this clonotype. The chain links TRBV29-1 to TRBJ2-5, with TRBD2 as a possible D gene (5 bases). The end of the DNA fits TRBJ2-7 better, so the J call may be wrong. The CDR3 is 12 residues long. CDR1 is SQVTM, CDR2 ANQGSEA, per germline. The CDR3 loop is CSGGQREYEQYF. The CDR3, as DNA: TGCAGCGGAGGGCAGAGGGAGTACGAGCAGTACTTC.

The chain carries TRBV29-1 and TRBJ2-5; a weak D match, TRBD2 (6 bases). Near its end, the DNA agrees better with TRBJ2-7, so the J call may be wrong. Germline V CDR1 and CDR2: SQVTM, ANQGSEA. The CDR3 spans 14 residues. In DNA form, the CDR3 reads TGCAGCGTTGAAATTCGGGACGGGGGAGACGAGCAGTACTTC. It encodes CSVEIRDGGDEQYF.

This clonotype was seen once. This sequence joins TRBV29-1 and TRBJ2-7; 7 bases match TRBD1. The J call is in doubt because the DNA end fits TRBJ2-5 better. CDR3 length: 14 residues. CDR1 is SQVTM, CDR2 ANQGSEA, per germline. CDR3 region: CSVSGQPIVETQYF. The CDR3, as DNA: TGCAGCGTATCGGGACAGCCGATAGTGGAGACCCAGTACTTC.

This clonotype is a singleton in its sample. The chain uses TRBV29-1 and TRBJ1-1, with D perhaps TRBD1 (6 bases). This CDR3 has 13 amino acids. V was cut by 6 bases and J by 6 bases, with 17 bases left in between. Germline V gene data show CDR1 as SQVTM and CDR2 as ANQGSEA. The CDR3 region has the DNA TGCAGCGTGAGACAGGTCGTGTATGCTGAAGCTTTCTTT. It is translated as CSVRQVVYAEAFF.

V gene TRBV5-1 combines with J gene TRBJ1-4; D call uncertain. The germline V and J ends were trimmed by 1 base and 0 bases, with 10 bases remaining between them. This CDR3 has 16 residues. CDR1 is SGHRS, CDR2 YFSETQ, per germline. CDR3 sequence reads: CASSLNGGSTNEKLFF. CDR3 in DNA: TGCGCCAGCAGCTTGAACGGTGGGTCAACTAATGAAAAACTGTTTTTT.